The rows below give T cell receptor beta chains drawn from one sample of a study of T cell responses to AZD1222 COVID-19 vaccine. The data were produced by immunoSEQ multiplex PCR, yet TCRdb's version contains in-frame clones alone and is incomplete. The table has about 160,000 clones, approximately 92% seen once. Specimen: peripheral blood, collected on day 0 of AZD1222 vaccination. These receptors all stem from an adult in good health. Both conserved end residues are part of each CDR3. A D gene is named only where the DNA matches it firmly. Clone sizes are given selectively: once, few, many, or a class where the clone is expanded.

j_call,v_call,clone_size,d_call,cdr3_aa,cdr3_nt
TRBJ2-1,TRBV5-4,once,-,CASSLGGGGVNEQFF,TGTGCCAGCAGCTTGGGAGGAGGGGGTGTTAATGAGCAGTTCTTC
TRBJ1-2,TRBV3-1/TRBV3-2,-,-,CASSQVWGQGRLGYTF,TGTGCCAGCAGCCAAGTTTGGGGCCAAGGGAGGCTCGGCTACACCTTC
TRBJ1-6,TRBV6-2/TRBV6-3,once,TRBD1,CASSYPTDRASSYNSPLHF,TGTGCCAGCAGTTACCCTACCGACAGGGCGAGCTCCTATAATTCACCCCTCCACTTT
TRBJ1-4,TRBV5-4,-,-,CASSFNIDMGSNEKLFF,TGTGCCAGCAGCTTTAATATCGATATGGGTTCTAATGAAAAACTGTTTTTT
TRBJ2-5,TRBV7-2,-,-,CASSTMAYQETQYF,TGTGCCAGCAGCACCATGGCGTACCAAGAGACCCAGTACTTC
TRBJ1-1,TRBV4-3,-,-,CASSQDPGYGTEAFF,TGCGCCAGCAGCCAAGACCCGGGGTATGGCACTGAAGCTTTCTTT
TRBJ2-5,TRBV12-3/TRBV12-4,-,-,CASSGVEETQYF,TGTGCCAGCAGCGGTGTGGAGGAGACCCAGTACTTC
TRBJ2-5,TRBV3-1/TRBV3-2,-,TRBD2,CASSQVVAGARQETQYF,TGTGCCAGCAGCCAAGTGGTAGCGGGGGCCCGCCAAGAGACCCAGTACTTC
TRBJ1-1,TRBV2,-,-,CASSEVDTNTEAFF,TGTGCCAGCAGTGAGGTGGACACGAACACTGAAGCTTTCTTT
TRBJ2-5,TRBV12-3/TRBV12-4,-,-,CASSRLLDQYF,TGTGCCAGCAGCCGGTTGCTGGACCAGTACTTC
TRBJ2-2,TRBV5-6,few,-,CASSLGLTSNTGELFF,TGTGCCAGCAGCTTGGGTCTAACTTCGAACACCGGGGAGCTGTTTTTT
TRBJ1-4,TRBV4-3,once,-,CASSQVLGVNEKLFF,TGCGCCAGCAGCCAAGTTTTAGGGGTTAATGAAAAACTGTTTTTT
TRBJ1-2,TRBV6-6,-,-,CASSYSLIPDSYGYTF,TGTGCCAGCAGTTACTCTCTAATCCCGGACAGTTATGGCTACACCTTC
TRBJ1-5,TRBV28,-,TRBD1,CASTVRRGHSNQPQHF,TGTGCCAGCACCGTAAGGAGGGGGCATAGCAATCAGCCCCAGCATTTT
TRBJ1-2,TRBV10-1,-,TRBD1,CASSEGGTDEPYGYTF,TGCGCCAGCAGTGAGGGGGGGACAGATGAACCCTATGGCTACACCTTC
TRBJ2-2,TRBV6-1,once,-,CASREGAGELFF,TGTGCCAGCAGGGAAGGTGCCGGGGAGCTGTTTTTT
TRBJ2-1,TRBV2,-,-,CASTDYNEQFF,TGTGCCAGCACAGACTACAATGAGCAGTTCTTC
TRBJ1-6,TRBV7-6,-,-,CASSPGRLVRNSPLHF,TGTGCCAGCAGCCCCGGGAGGCTAGTGCGTAATTCACCCCTCCACTTT
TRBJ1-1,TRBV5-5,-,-,CASSFEGGVLNTEAFF,TGTGCCAGCAGCTTTGAGGGGGGCGTGTTGAACACTGAAGCTTTCTTT
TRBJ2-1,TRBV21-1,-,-,CASSSNGLDGEPYNEQFF,TGTGCCAGCAGCTCAAACGGACTCGACGGTGAACCCTACAATGAGCAGTTCTTC
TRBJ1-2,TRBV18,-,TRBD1,CASSPGQDYGYTF,TGTGCCAGCTCACCCGGACAGGACTATGGCTACACCTTC
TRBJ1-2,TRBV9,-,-,CASSPRVGAANYGYTF,TGTGCCAGCAGCCCGCGGGTCGGGGCCGCTAACTATGGCTACACCTTC
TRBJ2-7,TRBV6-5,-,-,CASRVTGDPSYEQYF,TGTGCCAGCAGGGTAACAGGTGACCCCTCCTACGAGCAGTACTTC
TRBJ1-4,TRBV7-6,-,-,CASSLALGAVVEKLFF,TGTGCCAGCAGCTTAGCGCTCGGGGCGGTTGTCGAAAAACTGTTTTTT
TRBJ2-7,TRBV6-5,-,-,CASRIFGRAHYEQYF,TGTGCCAGCAGGATCTTCGGCCGGGCTCACTACGAGCAGTACTTC
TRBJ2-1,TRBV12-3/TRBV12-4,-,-,CASSLGGDEQFF,TGTGCCAGCAGTTTGGGGGGTGATGAGCAGTTCTTC
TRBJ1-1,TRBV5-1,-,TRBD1,CASAKAGGFEAFF,TGCGCCAGCGCGAAGGCAGGGGGCTTCGAAGCTTTCTTT
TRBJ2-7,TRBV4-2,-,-,CASSQDYGGNYEQYF,TGTGCCAGCAGCCAAGATTACGGGGGTAACTACGAGCAGTACTTC
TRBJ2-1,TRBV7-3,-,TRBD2,CASSLVAGGNNEQFF,TGTGCCAGCAGCTTAGTAGCGGGGGGAAACAATGAGCAGTTCTTC
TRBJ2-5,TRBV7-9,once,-,CASSLVGRTGNQETQYF,TGTGCCAGCAGCTTAGTCGGAAGGACTGGGAACCAAGAGACCCAGTACTTC
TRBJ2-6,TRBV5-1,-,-,CASTGQSSGANVLTF,TGCGCCAGCACCGGACAGAGCTCTGGGGCCAACGTCCTGACTTTC
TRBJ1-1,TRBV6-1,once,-,CASSEASITEAFF,TGTGCCAGCAGTGAAGCGAGTATCACTGAAGCTTTCTTT
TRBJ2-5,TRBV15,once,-,CATSRDTVQETQYF,TGTGCCACCAGCAGAGATACGGTACAAGAGACCCAGTACTTC
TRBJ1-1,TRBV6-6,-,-,CASSSGGGNTEAFF,TGTGCCAGCAGTTCCGGTGGGGGGAACACTGAAGCTTTCTTT
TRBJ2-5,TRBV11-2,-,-,CASSREPRQPDQETQYF,TGTGCCAGCAGCAGAGAACCGCGACAGCCCGACCAAGAGACCCAGTACTTC
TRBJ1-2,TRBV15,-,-,CATSRFGGLGNYGYTF,TGTGCCACCAGCAGATTCGGGGGCCTGGGTAACTATGGCTACACCTTC
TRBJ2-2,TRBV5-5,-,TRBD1,CASSLVPGQGNTGELFF,TGTGCCAGCAGCTTGGTCCCGGGACAGGGTAACACCGGGGAGCTGTTTTTT
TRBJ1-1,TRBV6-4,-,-,CASSDSTGHEAFF,TGTGCCAGCAGTGACTCGACAGGACATGAAGCTTTCTTT
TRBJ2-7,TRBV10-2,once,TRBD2,CASRAGASYEQYF,TGCGCCAGTAGAGCGGGGGCCTCCTACGAGCAGTACTTC
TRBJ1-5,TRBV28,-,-,CASSFSDQPQHF,TGTGCCAGCAGTTTTTCTGATCAGCCCCAGCATTTT
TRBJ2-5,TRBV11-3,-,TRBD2,CASSRTSGGETQYF,TGTGCCAGCAGCCGGACTAGCGGGGGAGAGACCCAGTACTTC